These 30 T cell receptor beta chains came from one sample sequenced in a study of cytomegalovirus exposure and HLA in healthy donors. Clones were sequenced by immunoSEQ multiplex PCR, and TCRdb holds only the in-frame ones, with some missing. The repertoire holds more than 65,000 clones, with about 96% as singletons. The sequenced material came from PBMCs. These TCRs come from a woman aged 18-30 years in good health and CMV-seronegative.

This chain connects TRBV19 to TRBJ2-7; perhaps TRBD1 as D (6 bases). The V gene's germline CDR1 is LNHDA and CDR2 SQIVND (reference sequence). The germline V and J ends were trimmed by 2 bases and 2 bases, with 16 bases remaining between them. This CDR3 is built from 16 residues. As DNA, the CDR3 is TGTGCCAGTAGTATACAAGGACAGACCCTAGCCTACGAGCAGTACTTC. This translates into CASSIQGQTLAYEQYF.

The CDR3 DNA sequence: TGTGCCTCCCTAGTCTCGCGCTCCTACGAGCAGTACTTC. Amino acids: CASLVSRSYEQYF. This rearrangement joins TRBV30 to TRBJ2-7; no clear D. Germline-derived CDR1 and CDR2 are GTSNPN and SVGIG (reference sequence). V was trimmed by 7 bases and J by 0 bases, leaving 13 bases between them. The CDR3 has 13 amino acids.

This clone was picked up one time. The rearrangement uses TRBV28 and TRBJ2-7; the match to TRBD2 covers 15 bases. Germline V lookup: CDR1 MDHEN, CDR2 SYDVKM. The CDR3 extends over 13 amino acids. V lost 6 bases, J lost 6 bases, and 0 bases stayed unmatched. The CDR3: CASRGLAGGEQYF. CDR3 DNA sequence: TGTGCCAGCAGGGGACTAGCGGGAGGCGAGCAGTACTTC.

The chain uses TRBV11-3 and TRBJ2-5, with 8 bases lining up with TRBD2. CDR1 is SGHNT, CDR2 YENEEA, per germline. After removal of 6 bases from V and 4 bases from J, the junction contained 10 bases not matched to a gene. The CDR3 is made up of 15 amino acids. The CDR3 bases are TGTGCCAGCAGTAAAAGGGCTACTAGCGGAGAGACCCAGTACTTC. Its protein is CASSKRATSGETQYF.

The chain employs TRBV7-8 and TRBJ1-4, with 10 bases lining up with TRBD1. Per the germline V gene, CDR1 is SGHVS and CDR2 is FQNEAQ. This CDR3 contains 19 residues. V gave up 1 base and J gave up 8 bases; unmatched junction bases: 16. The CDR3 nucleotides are TGTGCCAGCAGCTTAGAAGGACCTTGGGACAGGGGCGATGGAGAAAAACTGTTTTTT. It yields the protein CASSLEGPWDRGDGEKLFF.

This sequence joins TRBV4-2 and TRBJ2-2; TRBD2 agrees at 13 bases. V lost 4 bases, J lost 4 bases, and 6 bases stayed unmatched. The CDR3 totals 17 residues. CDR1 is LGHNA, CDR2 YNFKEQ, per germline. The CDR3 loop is CASSLQGLAGFTGELFF. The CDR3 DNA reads TGTGCCAGCAGCCTACAGGGACTAGCGGGATTCACCGGGGAGCTGTTTTTT.

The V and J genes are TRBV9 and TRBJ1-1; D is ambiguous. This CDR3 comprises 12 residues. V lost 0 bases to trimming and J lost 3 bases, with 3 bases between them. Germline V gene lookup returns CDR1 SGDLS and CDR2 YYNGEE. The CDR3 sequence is CASSVGDTEAFF. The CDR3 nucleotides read TGTGCCAGCAGCGTAGGAGACACTGAAGCTTTCTTT.

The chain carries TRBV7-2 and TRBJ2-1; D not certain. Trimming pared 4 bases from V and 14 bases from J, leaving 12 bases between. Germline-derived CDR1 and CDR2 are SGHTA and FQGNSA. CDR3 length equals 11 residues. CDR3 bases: TGTGCCAGCAGCTACTTATTAGCTAAGTTCTTC. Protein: CASSYLLAKFF.

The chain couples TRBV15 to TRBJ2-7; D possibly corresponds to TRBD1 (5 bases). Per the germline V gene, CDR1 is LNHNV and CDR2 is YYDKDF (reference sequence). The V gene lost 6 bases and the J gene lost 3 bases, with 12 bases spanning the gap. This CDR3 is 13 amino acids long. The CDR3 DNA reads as TGTGCCACCAGGAACCAGGGTTACTACGAGCAGTACTTC. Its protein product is CATRNQGYYEQYF.

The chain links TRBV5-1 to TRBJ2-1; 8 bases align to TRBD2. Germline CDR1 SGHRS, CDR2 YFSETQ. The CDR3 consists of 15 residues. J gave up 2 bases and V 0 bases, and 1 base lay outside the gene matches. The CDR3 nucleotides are TGCGCCAGCAGCTTGGTAGCGGGAACCTACAATGAGCAGTTCTTC. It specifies CASSLVAGTYNEQFF.

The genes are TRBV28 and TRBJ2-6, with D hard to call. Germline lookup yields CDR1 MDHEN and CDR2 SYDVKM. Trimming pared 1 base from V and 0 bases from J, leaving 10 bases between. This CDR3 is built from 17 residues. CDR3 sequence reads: CASSLSYGLSGANVLTF. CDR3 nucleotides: TGTGCCAGCAGTTTATCGTATGGGCTCTCTGGGGCCAACGTCCTGACTTTC.

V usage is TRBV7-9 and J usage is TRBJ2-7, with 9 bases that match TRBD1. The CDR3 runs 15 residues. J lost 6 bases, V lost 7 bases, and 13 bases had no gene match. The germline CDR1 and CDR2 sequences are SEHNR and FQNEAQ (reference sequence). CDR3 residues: CASIELTGQGSEQYF. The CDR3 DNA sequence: TGTGCCAGCATCGAGTTAACGGGACAGGGCTCCGAGCAGTACTTC.

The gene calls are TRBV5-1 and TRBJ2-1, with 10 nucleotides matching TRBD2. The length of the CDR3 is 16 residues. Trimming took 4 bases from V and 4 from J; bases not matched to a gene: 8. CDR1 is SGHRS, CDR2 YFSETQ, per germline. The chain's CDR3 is CASSVSSGSSYNEQFF. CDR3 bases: TGCGCCAGCAGCGTATCTAGCGGGAGTTCGTACAATGAGCAGTTCTTC.

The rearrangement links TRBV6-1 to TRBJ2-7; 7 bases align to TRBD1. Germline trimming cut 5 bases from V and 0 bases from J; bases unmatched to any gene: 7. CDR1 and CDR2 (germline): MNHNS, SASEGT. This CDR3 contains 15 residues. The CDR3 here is CASSPWTGLSYEQYF. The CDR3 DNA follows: TGTGCCAGCAGTCCTTGGACAGGCCTCTCCTACGAGCAGTACTTC.

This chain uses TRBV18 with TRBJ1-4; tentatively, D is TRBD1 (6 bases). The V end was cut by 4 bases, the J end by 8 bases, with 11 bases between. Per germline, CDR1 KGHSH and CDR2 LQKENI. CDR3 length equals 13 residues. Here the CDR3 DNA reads TGTGCCAGCTCACAGGGACAACGGGAAAAACTGTTTTTT. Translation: CASSQGQREKLFF.

The CDR3 is CASSLVGGTSGSREQYF. The CDR3 DNA follows: TGTGCCAGCAGCTTAGTGGGAGGGACTAGCGGGAGTCGCGAGCAGTACTTC. The chain uses TRBV7-8 and TRBJ2-7; 14 bases align to TRBD2. V lost 1 base, J lost 6 bases, and 8 bases stayed unmatched. The CDR3 spans 17 residues. Germline V gene sequence: CDR1 SGHVS, CDR2 FQNEAQ. The full variable domain, its missing parts supplied by reference TRBV7-8 and TRBJ2-7, is GAGVSQSPRYKVAKRGQDVALRCDPISGHVSLFWYQQALGQGPEFLTYFQNEAQLDKSGLPSDRFFAERPEGSVSTLKIQRTQQEDSAVYLCASSLVGGTSGSREQYFGPGTRLTVT.

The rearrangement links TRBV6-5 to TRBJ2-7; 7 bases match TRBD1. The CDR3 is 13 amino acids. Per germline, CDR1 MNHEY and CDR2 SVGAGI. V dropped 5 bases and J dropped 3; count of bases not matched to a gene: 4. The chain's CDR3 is CASSDRAVYEQYF. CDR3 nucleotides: TGTGCCAGCAGTGACAGGGCAGTCTACGAGCAGTACTTC.

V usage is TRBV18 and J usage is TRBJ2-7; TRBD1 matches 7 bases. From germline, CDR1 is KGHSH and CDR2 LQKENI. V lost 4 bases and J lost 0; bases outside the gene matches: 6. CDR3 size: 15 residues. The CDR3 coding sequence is TGTGCCAGCTCACTAATCCGGGACAGCTCCTACGAGCAGTACTTC. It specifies CASSLIRDSSYEQYF. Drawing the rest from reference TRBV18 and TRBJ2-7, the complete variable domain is NAGVMQNPRHLVRRRGQEARLRCSPMKGHSHVYWYRQLPEEGLKFMVYLQKENIIDESGMPKERFSAEFPKEGPSILRIQQVVRGDSAAYFCASSLIRDSSYEQYFGPGTRLTVT.

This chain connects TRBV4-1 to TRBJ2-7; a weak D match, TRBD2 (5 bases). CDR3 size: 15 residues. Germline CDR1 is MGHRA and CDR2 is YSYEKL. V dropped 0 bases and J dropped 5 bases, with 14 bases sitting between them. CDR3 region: CASSQDPLLAHEQYF. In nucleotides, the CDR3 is TGCGCCAGCAGCCAAGATCCACTCCTAGCTCACGAGCAGTACTTC.

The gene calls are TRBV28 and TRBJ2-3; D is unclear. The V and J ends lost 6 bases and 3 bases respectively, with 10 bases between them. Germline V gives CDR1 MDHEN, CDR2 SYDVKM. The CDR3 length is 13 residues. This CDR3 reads CASSYRTTDTQYF. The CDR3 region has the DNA TGTGCCAGCAGCTACCGAACTACAGATACGCAGTATTTT.

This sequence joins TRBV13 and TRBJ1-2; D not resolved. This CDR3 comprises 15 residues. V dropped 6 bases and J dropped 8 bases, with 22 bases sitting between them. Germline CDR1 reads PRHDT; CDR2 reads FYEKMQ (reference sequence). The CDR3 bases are TGTGCCAGCAGAACCCTACGCCAACCCGCGGAAGGCTACACCTTC. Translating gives CASRTLRQPAEGYTF.

The CDR3: CASSPGSGVPYEQYF. CDR3 nucleotide sequence: TGTGCCAGCTCACCCGGCTCGGGGGTTCCCTACGAGCAGTACTTC. V gene TRBV18 combines with J gene TRBJ2-7; a possible D gene is TRBD2 (6 bases). Looked up from germline, CDR1 is KGHSH and CDR2 is LQKENI. The CDR3 has 15 residues. V was clipped by 3 bases and J by 2 bases, with 14 bases between them. Full variable domain (missing parts from reference TRBV18 and TRBJ2-7): NAGVMQNPRHLVRRRGQEARLRCSPMKGHSHVYWYRQLPEEGLKFMVYLQKENIIDESGMPKERFSAEFPKEGPSILRIQQVVRGDSAAYFCASSPGSGVPYEQYFGPGTRLTVT.

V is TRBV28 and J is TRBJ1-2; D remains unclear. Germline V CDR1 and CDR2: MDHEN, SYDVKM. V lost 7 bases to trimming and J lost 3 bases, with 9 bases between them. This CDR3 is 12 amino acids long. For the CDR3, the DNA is TGTGCCAGCATCTCCAGGTACTATGGCTACACCTTC. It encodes CASISRYYGYTF.

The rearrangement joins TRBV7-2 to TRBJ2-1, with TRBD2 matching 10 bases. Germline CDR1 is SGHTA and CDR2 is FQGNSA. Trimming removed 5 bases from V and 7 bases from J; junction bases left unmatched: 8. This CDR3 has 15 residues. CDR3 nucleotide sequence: TGTGCCAGCAGCCCCCTAGCGGGAGTGTTAAATGAGCAGTTCTTC. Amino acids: CASSPLAGVLNEQFF.

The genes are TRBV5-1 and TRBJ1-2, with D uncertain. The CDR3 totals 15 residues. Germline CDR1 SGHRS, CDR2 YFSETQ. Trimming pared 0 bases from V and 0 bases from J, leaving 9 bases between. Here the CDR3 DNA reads TGCGCCAGCAGCTTGGCGTCGGGAACTAACTATGGCTACACCTTC. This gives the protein CASSLASGTNYGYTF. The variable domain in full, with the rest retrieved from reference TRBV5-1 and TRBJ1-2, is KAGVTQTPRYLIKTRGQQVTLSCSPISGHRSVSWYQQTPGQGLQFLFEYFSETQRNKGNFPGRFSGRQFSNSRSEMNVSTLELGDSALYLCASSLASGTNYGYTFGSGTRLTVV.

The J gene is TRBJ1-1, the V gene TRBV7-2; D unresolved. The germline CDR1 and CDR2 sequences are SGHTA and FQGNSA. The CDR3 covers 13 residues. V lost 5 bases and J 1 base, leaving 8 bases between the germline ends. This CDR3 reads CASSRGENTEAFF. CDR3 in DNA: TGTGCCAGCAGCAGAGGTGAGAACACTGAAGCTTTCTTT. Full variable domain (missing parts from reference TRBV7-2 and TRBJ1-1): GAGVSQSPSNKVTEKGKDVELRCDPISGHTALYWYRQSLGQGLEFLIYFQGNSAPDKSGLPSDRFSAERTGGSVSTLTIQRTQQEDSAVYLCASSRGENTEAFFGQGTRLTVV.

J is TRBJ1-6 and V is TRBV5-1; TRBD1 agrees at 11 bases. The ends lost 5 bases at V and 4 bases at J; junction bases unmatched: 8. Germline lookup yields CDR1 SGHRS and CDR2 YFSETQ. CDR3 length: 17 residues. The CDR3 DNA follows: TGCGCCAGCAGTCCAGGACAGGGGGCGATTTATAATTCACCCCTCCACTTT. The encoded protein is CASSPGQGAIYNSPLHF.

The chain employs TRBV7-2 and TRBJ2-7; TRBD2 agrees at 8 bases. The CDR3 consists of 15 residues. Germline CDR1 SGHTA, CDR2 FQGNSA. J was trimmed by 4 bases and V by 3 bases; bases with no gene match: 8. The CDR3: CASSLNLAGGYEQYF. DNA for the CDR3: TGTGCCAGCAGCTTGAACCTAGCGGGCGGATACGAGCAGTACTTC. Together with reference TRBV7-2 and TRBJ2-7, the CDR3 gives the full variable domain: GAGVSQSPSNKVTEKGKDVELRCDPISGHTALYWYRQSLGQGLEFLIYFQGNSAPDKSGLPSDRFSAERTGGSVSTLTIQRTQQEDSAVYLCASSLNLAGGYEQYFGPGTRLTVT.

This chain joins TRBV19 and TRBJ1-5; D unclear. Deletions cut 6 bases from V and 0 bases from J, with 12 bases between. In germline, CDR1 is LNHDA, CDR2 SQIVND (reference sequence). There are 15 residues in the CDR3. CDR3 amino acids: CASRDSYNSNQPQHF. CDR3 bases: TGTGCCAGTAGGGACTCATATAATAGCAATCAGCCCCAGCATTTT.

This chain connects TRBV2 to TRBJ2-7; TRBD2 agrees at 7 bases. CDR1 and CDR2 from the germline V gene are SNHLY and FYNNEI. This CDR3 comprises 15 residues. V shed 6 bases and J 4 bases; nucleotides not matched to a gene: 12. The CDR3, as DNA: TGTGCCAGCAGACAAGGCGGGGACGGGAGGTACGAGCAGTACTTC. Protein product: CASRQGGDGRYEQYF.